Presented here are 12 T cell receptor beta chains from one specimen sequenced in a study of cytomegalovirus exposure and HLA in healthy donors. Amplification used 60 Vbeta primers and 13 Jbeta primers. Produced via immunoSEQ multiplex PCR; TCRdb's table is partial and in-frame only. The sample contains 130,000 or so clones, just under 75% of which appear only once. The sequenced sample consisted of PBMCs. The receptors come from a man aged 35-49 years in good health and CMV-seropositive.

There are many counts of this clone. The chain joins TRBV11-2 to TRBJ1-1; TRBD1 is a possible D gene (5 bases). CDR3 size: 13 residues. Germline V gives CDR1 SGHAT, CDR2 FQNNGV. The V end was cut by 0 bases, the J end by 5 bases, with 7 bases between. The CDR3 reads CASSLDRGTEAFF. CDR3 bases: TGTGCCAGCAGCTTAGATCGGGGGACTGAAGCTTTCTTT. Looking up the rest from reference TRBV11-2 and TRBJ1-1 gives the full variable domain: EAGVAQSPRYKIIEKRQSVAFWCNPISGHATLYWYQQILGQGPKLLIQFQNNGVVDDSQLPKDRFSAERLKGVDSTLKIQPAKLEDSAVYLCASSLDRGTEAFFGQGTRLTVV.

There are a few counts of this clone. The rearrangement links TRBV19 to TRBJ1-1, with a tentative D call TRBD1 (6 bases). Trimming left V 8 bases short and J 4 bases short, with 20 bases between. This CDR3 spans 15 amino acids. The germline CDR1 and CDR2 sequences are LNHDA and SQIVND (reference sequence). Here the CDR3 DNA reads TGTGCCAGTGGGGGCAGGGGAGTAGTTAGCACTGAAGCTTTCTTT. Amino acids: CASGGRGVVSTEAFF.

V is TRBV14 and J is TRBJ2-7; 8 nucleotides match TRBD1. This CDR3 contains 16 residues. The ends lost 4 bases at V and 4 bases at J; junction bases unmatched: 12. Germline lookup yields CDR1 SGHDN and CDR2 FVKESK. The CDR3 here is CASSRHRTGTLYEQYF. The CDR3 nucleotides read TGTGCCAGCAGCCGACACAGGACAGGGACTCTGTACGAGCAGTACTTC. Full variable domain (outside the CDR3, taken from reference TRBV14 and TRBJ2-7): EAGVTQFPSHSVIEKGQTVTLRCDPISGHDNLYWYRRVMGKEIKFLLHFVKESKQDESGMPNNRFLAERTGGTYSTLKVQPAELEDSGVYFCASSRHRTGTLYEQYFGPGTRLTVT.

The chain recombines TRBV5-1 with TRBJ2-7; TRBD2 agrees at 8 bases. The ends lost 0 bases at V and 3 bases at J; junction bases unmatched: 2. The length of the CDR3 is 14 residues. Germline V lookup: CDR1 SGHRS, CDR2 YFSETQ. The CDR3 DNA is TGCGCCAGCAGCTTGGACGGGAGGGTCTACGAGCAGTACTTC. Amino acids: CASSLDGRVYEQYF.

V is TRBV4-1 and J is TRBJ1-1; D is unclear. The ends were cut back, 4 bases at V and 3 bases at J, with 9 bases in the middle. Germline values: CDR1 MGHRA, CDR2 YSYEKL. The CDR3 totals 13 residues. CDR3 region: CASSLQTYTEAFF. The CDR3 nucleotides read TGCGCCAGCAGCCTACAGACGTACACTGAAGCTTTCTTT.

The chain employs TRBV5-1 and TRBJ1-2, with 11 bases identical to TRBD1. This CDR3 region has 14 residues. The junction had 5 bases not matched to a gene; V was cut back by 3 bases and J by 7 bases. CDR1 is SGHRS, CDR2 YFSETQ, per germline. The CDR3 DNA sequence: TGCGCCAGCAGCTCGGACAGGGGGCTTGGTGGCTACACCTTC. As protein: CASSSDRGLGGYTF.

V gene TRBV28 combines with J gene TRBJ2-1, with D possibly TRBD1 on 5 matching bases. Trimming took off 2 bases at V and 5 bases at J, with 13 bases between the two ends. The CDR3 contains 15 residues. CDR1 is MDHEN, CDR2 SYDVKM, per germline. The CDR3 spells CASSLQAGNDNEQFF. The CDR3, as DNA: TGTGCCAGCAGTTTACAGGCAGGGAACGACAATGAGCAGTTCTTC.

The chain couples TRBV30 to TRBJ2-5; D is ambiguous. Looked up from germline, CDR1 is GTSNPN and CDR2 is SVGIG (reference sequence). This CDR3 is 12 amino acids long. Trimming shortened V by 4 bases and J by 9 bases, and 15 bases separated the two germline ends. CDR3 residues: CAWNVRGSPQYF. The CDR3, as DNA: TGTGCCTGGAACGTTCGAGGCTCCCCCCAGTACTTC.

V usage is TRBV7-9 and J usage is TRBJ2-2; 12 bases fit TRBD2. Trimming took 2 bases from V and 5 from J; bases not matched to a gene: 3. The length of the CDR3 is 16 residues. The germline V gene encodes CDR1 SEHNR and CDR2 FQNEAQ (reference sequence). This CDR3 reads CASSLPSGRGTGELFF. As DNA, the CDR3 is TGTGCCAGCAGCTTACCTAGCGGGAGGGGGACCGGGGAGCTGTTTTTT.

V is TRBV5-1 and J is TRBJ2-2; the D is unclear. Trimming shortened V by 2 bases and J by 2 bases, and 4 bases separated the two germline ends. The germline V gene has CDR1 SGHRS and CDR2 YFSETQ. The CDR3 runs to 13 residues. CDR3 in amino acids: CASSLQNTGELFF. The CDR3 DNA reads as TGCGCCAGCAGCTTACAAAACACCGGGGAGCTGTTTTTT.

To note about this clone: Distinct nucleotide sequences in the sample also encode this CDR3. This chain links TRBV5-1 with TRBJ1-1; 7 nucleotides line up with TRBD1. The CDR3 runs to 15 residues. Germline V gene lookup returns CDR1 SGHRS and CDR2 YFSETQ. V shed 0 bases, J shed 1 base, and the junction held 3 bases outside the gene matches. The CDR3 nucleotides read TGCGCCAGCAGCTTGGTAGGGGGCCCGAACACTGAAGCTTTCTTT. This encodes CASSLVGGPNTEAFF.

The genes are TRBV5-1 and TRBJ2-1, with TRBD2 identical over 8 bases. Trimming cost V 7 bases and J 0 bases; bases outside gene matches: 6. CDR1 is SGHRS and CDR2 is YFSETQ in the germline V gene. The CDR3 totals 15 residues. CDR3 sequence: CASGLAGISYNEQFF. The CDR3 nucleotides are TGCGCCAGCGGTCTAGCGGGCATCTCCTACAATGAGCAGTTCTTC.